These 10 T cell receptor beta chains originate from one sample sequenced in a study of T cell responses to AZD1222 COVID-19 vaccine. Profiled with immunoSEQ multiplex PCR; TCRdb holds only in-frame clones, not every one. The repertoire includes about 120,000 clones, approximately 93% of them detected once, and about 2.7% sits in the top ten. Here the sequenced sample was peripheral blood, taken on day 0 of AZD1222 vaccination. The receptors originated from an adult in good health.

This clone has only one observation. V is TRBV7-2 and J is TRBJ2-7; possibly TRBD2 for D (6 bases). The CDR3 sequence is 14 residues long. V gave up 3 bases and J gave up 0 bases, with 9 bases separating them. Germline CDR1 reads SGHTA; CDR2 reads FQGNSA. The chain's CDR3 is CASSFSGDSYEQYF. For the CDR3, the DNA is TGTGCCAGCAGCTTTAGCGGAGACTCCTACGAGCAGTACTTC.

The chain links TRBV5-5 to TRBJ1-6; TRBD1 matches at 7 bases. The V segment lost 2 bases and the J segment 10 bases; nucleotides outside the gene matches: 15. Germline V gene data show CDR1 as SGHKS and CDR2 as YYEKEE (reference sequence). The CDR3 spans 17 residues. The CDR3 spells CASSFQIGGSFPSPLHF. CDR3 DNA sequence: TGTGCCAGCAGCTTCCAGATAGGGGGCAGCTTTCCGTCACCCCTCCACTTT.

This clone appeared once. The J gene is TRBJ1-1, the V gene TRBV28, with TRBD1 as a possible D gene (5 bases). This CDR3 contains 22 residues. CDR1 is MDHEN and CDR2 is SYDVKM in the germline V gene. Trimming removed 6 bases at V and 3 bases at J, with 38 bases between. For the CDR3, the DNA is TGTGCCAGCAGCTACAGGTCAGTTATTTGGGGTCTGAGAAGGCTTGGATACACTGAAGCTTTCTTT. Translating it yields CASSYRSVIWGLRRLGYTEAFF. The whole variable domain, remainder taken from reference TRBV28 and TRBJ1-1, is DVKVTQSSRYLVKRTGEKVFLECVQDMDHENMFWYRQDPGLGLRLIYFSYDVKMKEKGDIPEGYSVSREKKERFSLILESASTNQTSMYLCASSYRSVIWGLRRLGYTEAFFGQGTRLTVV.

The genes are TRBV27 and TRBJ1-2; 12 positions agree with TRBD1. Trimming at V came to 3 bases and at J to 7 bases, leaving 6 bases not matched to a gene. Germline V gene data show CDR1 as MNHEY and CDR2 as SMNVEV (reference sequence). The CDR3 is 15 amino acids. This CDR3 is CASSLLGTGGRGYTF. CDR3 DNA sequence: TGTGCCAGCAGTTTGTTGGGGACAGGGGGCCGTGGCTACACCTTC.

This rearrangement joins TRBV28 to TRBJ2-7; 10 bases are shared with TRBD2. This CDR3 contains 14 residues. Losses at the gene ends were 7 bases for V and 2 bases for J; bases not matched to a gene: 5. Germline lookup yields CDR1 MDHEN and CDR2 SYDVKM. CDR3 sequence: CASTQAGGTYEQYF. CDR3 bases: TGTGCCAGCACCCAAGCGGGAGGGACCTACGAGCAGTACTTC.

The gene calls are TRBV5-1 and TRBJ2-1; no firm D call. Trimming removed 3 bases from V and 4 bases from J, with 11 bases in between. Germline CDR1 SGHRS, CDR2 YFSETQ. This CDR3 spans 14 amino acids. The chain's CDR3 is CASSSAAKYNEQFF. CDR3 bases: TGCGCCAGCAGCTCCGCCGCGAAATACAATGAGCAGTTCTTC.

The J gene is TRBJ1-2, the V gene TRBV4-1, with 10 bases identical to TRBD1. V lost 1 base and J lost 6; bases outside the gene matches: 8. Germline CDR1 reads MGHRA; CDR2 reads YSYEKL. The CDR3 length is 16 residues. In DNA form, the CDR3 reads TGCGCCAGCAGCCAAGCTCGGGGGGGACAGGGGAATGGCTACACCTTC. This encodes CASSQARGGQGNGYTF.

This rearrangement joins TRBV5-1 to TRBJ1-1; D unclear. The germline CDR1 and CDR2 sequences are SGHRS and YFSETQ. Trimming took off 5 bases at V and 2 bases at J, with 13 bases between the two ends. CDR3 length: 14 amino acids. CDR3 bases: TGCGCCAGCAGTTCCTTGGGTTCCAACACTGAAGCTTTCTTT. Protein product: CASSSLGSNTEAFF.

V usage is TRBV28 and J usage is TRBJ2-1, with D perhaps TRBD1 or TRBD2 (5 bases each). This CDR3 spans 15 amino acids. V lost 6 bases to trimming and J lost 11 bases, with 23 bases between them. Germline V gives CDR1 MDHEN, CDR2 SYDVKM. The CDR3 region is CASSITGGRAIKQFF. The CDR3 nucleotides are TGTGCCAGCAGCATCACAGGAGGACGTGCAATAAAGCAGTTCTTC. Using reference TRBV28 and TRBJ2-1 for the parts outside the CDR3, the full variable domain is DVKVTQSSRYLVKRTGEKVFLECVQDMDHENMFWYRQDPGLGLRLIYFSYDVKMKEKGDIPEGYSVSREKKERFSLILESASTNQTSMYLCASSITGGRAIKQFFGPGTRLTVL.

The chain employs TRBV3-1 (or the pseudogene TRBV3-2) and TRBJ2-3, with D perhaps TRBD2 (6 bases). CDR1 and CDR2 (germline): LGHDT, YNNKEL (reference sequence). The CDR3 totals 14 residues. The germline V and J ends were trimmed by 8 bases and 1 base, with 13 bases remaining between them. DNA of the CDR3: TGTGCCAGCTCACAGTGGGAGGGCACAGATACGCAGTATTTT. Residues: CASSQWEGTDTQYF.